This TCR beta chain was recorded in a study of T-cell reconstitution after alpha-beta-depleted transplantation in children. Findings of the study overall: Newly generated T cells supplied most T-cell counts and diversity one year post-transplant.

The CDR3 is 17 amino acids. The V gene lost 0 bases and the J gene lost 3 bases, with 18 bases spanning the gap. Germline V gene sequence: CDR1 MGHRA, CDR2 YSYEKL. Preparation of the TCRbeta library used unique molecular identifiers. One entry per CDR3 protein results from TCRdb running MiXCR on the PCR reads. The table has fewer than 500,000 distinct CDR3 sequences, 43% seen once; the top ten hold roughly a quarter. As regards this clonotype: Its antigen is undetermined.

The V call is TRBV4-1, the J call TRBJ2-7, with a weak D call TRBD2 (5 bases). The specimen comprised PBMCs, sampled before TCRalphabeta/CD19-depleted stem cell transplant. The sequence was obtained from a girl aged 2-15 years with aplastic anemia, due to receive a stem cell transplant. CDR3 sequence reads: CASSQEELGVSFYEQYF. CDR3 coding DNA: TGCGCCAGCAGCCAAGAAGAATTGGGAGTCTCTTTCTACGAGCAGTACTTC.